Listed below are T cell receptor beta chains from one sample, sequenced in a study of tumor-infiltrating lymphocytes in oesophageal squamous cell carcinoma. In TCRdb, the PCR reads were re-called with MiXCR into one record per CDR3 protein. The sample gives tens of thousands of distinct CDR3 sequences, about two fifths of which show up once; less than 45% is in the top ten. The sequenced sample was esophageal tumor tissue. These receptors were collected from a male donor with esophageal squamous cell carcinoma. Each CDR3 is given with its conserved first and last residue.

CDR3 protein: CASSSSGQGAAEQYF
V gene: TRBV7-2

CDR3 protein: CASSLQAGGFDEKLFF
V gene: TRBV7-9

CDR3 protein: CSARRPGLGGNEQFF
V gene: TRBV20-1

CDR3 protein: CASRTGGGFQETQYF
V gene: TRBV27

CDR3 protein: CASSFSGLDTQYF
V gene: TRBV7-3

CDR3 protein: CASSPAVGGGRVRPGELFF
V gene: TRBV19

CDR3 protein: CASRGEGDQPQHF
V gene: TRBV4-2

CDR3 protein: CASSFSAGNEQFF
V gene: TRBV7-9

CDR3 protein: CASSWGTSGSGEDTQYF
V gene: TRBV12-3/TRBV12-4

CDR3 protein: CASSLAGGLQETQYF
V gene: TRBV5-6

CDR3 protein: CSARGVEGRETDTQYF
V gene: TRBV20-1

CDR3 protein: CASSPQPGTEAFF
V gene: TRBV7-6

CDR3 protein: CASREMGGITEAFF
V gene: TRBV7-9

CDR3 protein: CASTEVGRLETQYF
V gene: TRBV7-2

CDR3 protein: CASSFSGTGNEQFF
V gene: TRBV11-3

CDR3 protein: CASSPRTGGLETQYF
V gene: TRBV27

CDR3 protein: CASSQPLTSGTTDTQYF
V gene: TRBV4-1

CDR3 protein: CAISERAETQYF
V gene: TRBV10-3

CDR3 protein: CASSVTSGAKETQYF
V gene: TRBV7-2

CDR3 protein: CASSRTGTGAVEAFF
V gene: TRBV6-1

CDR3 protein: CASSRPQEGGYTF
V gene: TRBV12-3/TRBV12-4

CDR3 protein: CASSSSGLYEQYF
V gene: TRBV11-3

CDR3 protein: CASSPLTERGTEAFF
V gene: TRBV27

CDR3 protein: CASSLALTGNSGNTIYF
V gene: TRBV12-3/TRBV12-4

CDR3 protein: CSARDRTDSYTEAFF
V gene: TRBV20-1

CDR3 protein: CASSYGGAKNIQYF
V gene: TRBV6-1

CDR3 protein: CASSLGGVEKLFF
V gene: TRBV7-9

CDR3 protein: CASSLDRRQETQYF
V gene: TRBV7-6

CDR3 protein: CASSLAASGGAADTQYF
V gene: TRBV11-2

CDR3 protein: CASSFDREAYEQYF
V gene: TRBV12-3/TRBV12-4

CDR3 protein: CASSSRRGEQFF
V gene: TRBV7-2

CDR3 protein: CASSLTANEKLFF
V gene: TRBV7-3

CDR3 protein: CASSPRRTGQRYEQYF
V gene: TRBV6-1

CDR3 protein: CASSATRQENSPLHF
V gene: TRBV7-3

CDR3 protein: CASSQYNQPQHF
V gene: TRBV28

CDR3 protein: CASRAKPGGGGYEQYF
V gene: TRBV7-2

CDR3 protein: CASSPWTGRGNEQFF
V gene: TRBV7-8

CDR3 protein: CATSDLGTSGINEQFF
V gene: TRBV24-1

CDR3 protein: CASSLVMGGRTDTQYF
V gene: TRBV5-1

CDR3 protein: CASLYSGSSYNEQFF
V gene: TRBV7-2

CDR3 protein: CASSDHGQGATGELFF
V gene: TRBV19

CDR3 protein: CASSLGLAKNEQYF
V gene: TRBV12-3/TRBV12-4

CDR3 protein: CASNLAGGTDTQYF
V gene: TRBV10-2

CDR3 protein: CASSSDRDWSNQPQHF
V gene: TRBV7-8

CDR3 protein: CATSRVQRDNEQFF
V gene: TRBV15

CDR3 protein: CASSENLYSNQPQHF
V gene: TRBV6-1

CDR3 protein: CASSTNPVTGHLGQFF
V gene: TRBV7-2

CDR3 protein: CATSRGGLGGDIQYF
V gene: TRBV15

CDR3 protein: CASSLTGITEAFF
V gene: TRBV5-4

CDR3 protein: CASSLIAESYEQYF
V gene: TRBV7-8

CDR3 protein: CASSLAGTPRDEQFF
V gene: TRBV5-1

CDR3 protein: CASSDRGGQGTNYYEQYF
V gene: TRBV10-2

CDR3 protein: CASRENNEQFF
V gene: TRBV6-1

CDR3 protein: CASSWGLGTGTGELFF
V gene: TRBV13

CDR3 protein: CASSYSPTGNPYTF
V gene: TRBV6-1

CDR3 protein: CASSYMGQGEKLFF
V gene: TRBV6-6

CDR3 protein: CASSGQFTSTDTQYF
V gene: TRBV6-1

CDR3 protein: CASSQLAYEQYF
V gene: TRBV6-1

CDR3 protein: CASSPDRGSYGYTF
V gene: TRBV5-1

CDR3 protein: CASSTVGQGGYNEQYF
V gene: TRBV11-2